These 23 T cell receptor beta chains came from one sample sequenced in a study of OX40 agonist ivuxolimab in advanced cancers. Generated by immunoSEQ multiplex PCR, the TCRdb table keeps only in-frame clones and is missing some. This sample yields 40,000 or so clones, of which roughly 90% are seen a single time; roughly 21% belongs to the top ten. The specimen was CD4+ or CD8+ T cells sorted from blood, collected in a trial of the OX40 agonist ivuxolimab. The origin of the receptors is an adult with an advanced solid tumor such as melanoma, head and neck, liver or kidney cancer.

The gene calls are TRBV19 and TRBJ1-6; D is unresolved. Germline V gives CDR1 LNHDA, CDR2 SQIVND (reference sequence). The CDR3 contains 15 residues. The ends were cut back, 5 bases at V and 0 bases at J, with 8 bases in the middle. This CDR3 is CASSYGSSYNSPLHF. The CDR3 nucleotides are TGTGCCAGTAGTTACGGCAGCTCCTATAATTCACCCCTCCACTTT.

The rearrangement links TRBV15 to TRBJ1-2; 7 bases align to TRBD1. Trimming cost V 3 bases and J 7 bases; bases outside gene matches: 8. In germline, CDR1 is LNHNV, CDR2 YYDKDF (reference sequence). The CDR3 totals 14 residues. The CDR3 DNA reads TGTGCCACCAGCAGCGGGACAGTCTATTCTGGCTACACCTTC. This encodes CATSSGTVYSGYTF.

This chain links TRBV20-1 with TRBJ2-1; D remains ambiguous. Trimming shortened V by 5 bases and J by 2 bases, and 1 base separated the two germline ends. The CDR3 is made up of 10 amino acids. The germline gives CDR1 DFQATT, CDR2 SNEGSKA (reference sequence). This CDR3 is CSAPYNEQFF. The CDR3 region has the DNA TGCAGTGCTCCCTACAATGAGCAGTTCTTC.

The CDR3 DNA follows: TGTGCCAGGGAGGCCCGAGGGGGAGGGAGTTCACCCCTCCACTTT. Amino acid sequence: CAREARGGGSSPLHF. The chain combines TRBV2 with TRBJ1-6; a possible D gene is TRBD1 (6 bases). CDR3 length equals 15 residues. Trimming shortened V by 9 bases and J by 9 bases, and 21 bases separated the two germline ends. Germline V gene sequence: CDR1 SNHLY, CDR2 FYNNEI.

This chain connects TRBV5-5 to TRBJ2-7, with TRBD1 as a possible D gene (7 bases). The V end was cut by 0 bases, the J end by 3 bases, with 10 bases between. The germline V gene has CDR1 SGHKS and CDR2 YYEKEE (reference sequence). This CDR3 is built from 14 residues. In nucleotides, the CDR3 is TGTGCCAGCAGCTTGGGACAGGGAGGCTACGAGCAGTACTTC. Translation gives CASSLGQGGYEQYF.

The table lists this clone with a count of one. CDR3 amino acids: CASSTLAGGVQFF. Here the CDR3 DNA reads TGTGCCAGTAGTACTCTAGCGGGAGGAGTGCAGTTCTTC. This chain connects TRBV19 to TRBJ2-1; 11 bases are shared with TRBD2. V was clipped by 4 bases and J by 12 bases; unmatched bases: 5. Germline-derived CDR1 and CDR2 are LNHDA and SQIVND (reference sequence). The CDR3 consists of 13 residues. Supplemented by reference TRBV19 and TRBJ2-1, the full variable domain reads DGGITQSPKYLFRKEGQNVTLSCEQNLNHDAMYWYRQDPGQGLRLIYYSQIVNDFQKGDIAEGYSVSREKKESFPLTVTSAQKNPTAFYLCASSTLAGGVQFFGPGTRLTVL.

This clone came up once. The genes are TRBV11-2 and TRBJ2-5; maybe TRBD1 (5 bases). The CDR3 runs to 17 residues. V shed 5 bases and J shed 4 bases, with 23 bases lying between them. The germline gives CDR1 SGHAT, CDR2 FQNNGV. CDR3 amino acids: CASSPPRLGSGRETQYF. CDR3 coding DNA: TGTGCCAGCAGCCCTCCCCGTCTGGGTTCAGGGCGAGAGACCCAGTACTTC.

The genes are TRBV5-6 and TRBJ2-7, with D maybe TRBD2 (6 bases). Trimming left V 0 bases short and J 5 bases short, with 21 bases between. Per germline, CDR1 SGHDT and CDR2 YYEEEE. The CDR3 extends over 17 amino acids. CDR3 protein: CASSLELGTFTAHEQYF. In DNA, the CDR3 is TGTGCCAGCAGCTTGGAATTAGGGACTTTTACCGCCCACGAGCAGTACTTC.

V usage is TRBV10-2 and J usage is TRBJ2-6, with D unresolved. This CDR3 is built from 15 residues. V was trimmed by 6 bases and J by 2 bases, leaving 11 bases between them. CDR1 is WSHSY and CDR2 is SAAADI in the germline V gene. The CDR3 loop is CASRTRAAGANVLTF. The DNA for the CDR3 is TGCGCCAGCAGAACCCGGGCGGCTGGGGCCAACGTCCTGACTTTC.

The rearrangement joins TRBV28 to TRBJ2-5; 12 bases match TRBD1. CDR3 length: 16 residues. In germline, CDR1 is MDHEN, CDR2 SYDVKM. The ends lost 3 bases at V and 2 bases at J; junction bases unmatched: 4. In DNA, the CDR3 is TGTGCCAGCAGTTTCCGGGACAGGGGGCATCAAGAGACCCAGTACTTC. Translation: CASSFRDRGHQETQYF.

A few counts support this clone. This chain connects TRBV28 to TRBJ2-3; 7 positions match TRBD1. The V gene's germline CDR1 is MDHEN and CDR2 SYDVKM. The CDR3 consists of 13 residues. V lost 6 bases to trimming and J lost 8 bases; unmatched junction nucleotides: 8. The CDR3 is CASSHGQDSTQYF. CDR3 in DNA: TGTGCCAGCAGCCACGGACAGGATTCTACGCAGTATTTT. Variable domain in full (rest from reference TRBV28 and TRBJ2-3): DVKVTQSSRYLVKRTGEKVFLECVQDMDHENMFWYRQDPGLGLRLIYFSYDVKMKEKGDIPEGYSVSREKKERFSLILESASTNQTSMYLCASSHGQDSTQYFGPGTRLTVL.

The chain carries TRBV28 and TRBJ2-7; TRBD2 agrees at 9 bases. Looked up from germline, CDR1 is MDHEN and CDR2 is SYDVKM. V lost 3 bases to trimming and J lost 5 bases; unmatched junction nucleotides: 5. CDR3 length: 14 amino acids. The CDR3 protein is CASSLKAGGNEQYF. In DNA, the CDR3 is TGTGCCAGCAGTTTGAAAGCGGGAGGAAACGAGCAGTACTTC.

The chain recombines TRBV28 with TRBJ2-5, with D unresolved. The V end was cut by 2 bases, the J end by 4 bases, with 17 bases between. The CDR3 extends over 16 amino acids. From germline, CDR1 is MDHEN and CDR2 SYDVKM. CDR3 DNA: TGTGCCAGCAGTTTAGATGTGTTTACAAGTTCAGAGACCCAGTACTTC. This encodes CASSLDVFTSSETQYF.

The sample holds one count of this clone. The chain joins TRBV5-6 to TRBJ2-5; no firm D call. Gene TRBJ2-7 matches the end of the DNA better, so the J call may be wrong. The CDR3 runs to 13 residues. In germline, CDR1 is SGHDT, CDR2 YYEEEE. This chain's CDR3 is CASSFDTSYEQYF. The CDR3, as DNA: TGTGCCAGCAGCTTTGACACTTCCTACGAGCAGTACTTC.

V is TRBV27 and J is TRBJ2-5; D perhaps matches TRBD2 (7 bases). V lost 3 bases and J lost 6, with 14 bases in between. Germline CDR1 MNHEY, CDR2 SMNVEV (reference sequence). The CDR3 has 14 amino acids. DNA for the CDR3: TGTGCCAGCAGTTTTCGTGCCGGGGGGCAGACCCAGTACTTC. Protein: CASSFRAGGQTQYF.

The CDR3 reads CASSLLGDRGSTGELFF. CDR3 DNA sequence: TGCGCCAGCAGTTTGCTAGGGGACAGGGGGAGCACCGGGGAGCTGTTTTTT. V is TRBV5-1 and J is TRBJ2-2; 11 bases fit TRBD1. This CDR3 contains 17 residues. After removal of 5 bases from V and 4 bases from J, the junction contained 10 bases not matched to a gene. Germline CDR1 is SGHRS and CDR2 is YFSETQ.

The chain has TRBV2 and TRBJ2-2, with D unresolved. The CDR3 has 15 amino acids. The germline V and J ends were trimmed by 1 base and 1 base, with 7 bases remaining between them. Germline V gene lookup returns CDR1 SNHLY and CDR2 FYNNEI. The CDR3 sequence is CASSEEAGNTGELFF. CDR3 bases: TGTGCCAGCAGTGAAGAGGCAGGGAACACCGGGGAGCTGTTTTTT.

This chain joins TRBV14 and TRBJ2-7; 10 bases map to TRBD1. V trimming: 1 base; J trimming: 4 bases; junction bases outside the gene matches: 1. The CDR3 is 14 amino acids. Per the germline V gene, CDR1 is SGHDN and CDR2 is FVKESK. CDR3 loop: CASSQGTGGYEQYF. CDR3 nucleotides: TGTGCCAGCAGCCAAGGGACAGGGGGTTACGAGCAGTACTTC.

The chain couples TRBV28 to TRBJ2-3; 12 bases map to TRBD2. This CDR3 has 15 amino acids. Trimming at V came to 8 bases and at J to 2 bases, leaving 5 bases not matched to a gene. Per germline, CDR1 MDHEN and CDR2 SYDVKM. The CDR3 protein is CASGPSGRATDTQYF. Here the CDR3 DNA reads TGTGCCAGCGGACCTAGCGGGAGGGCCACAGATACGCAGTATTTT.

The chain carries TRBV19 and TRBJ2-7; 9 positions match TRBD1. In germline, CDR1 is LNHDA, CDR2 SQIVND (reference sequence). There are 15 residues in the CDR3. V was clipped by 7 bases and J by 2 bases; unmatched bases: 9. The CDR3 nucleotides are TGTGCCAGTACCGCGGGACAGGGTGGCGCCTACGAGCAGTACTTC. The encoded protein is CASTAGQGGAYEQYF.

In DNA form, the CDR3 reads TGTGCCAGCAGACCATTGAACACCGGGGAGCTGTTTTTT. Translating gives CASRPLNTGELFF. J is TRBJ2-2 and V is TRBV6-5, with D hard to call. Germline loops: CDR1 MNHEY, CDR2 SVGAGI. Trimming took off 6 bases at V and 1 base at J, with 6 bases between the two ends. This CDR3 comprises 13 residues.

The V and J genes are TRBV30 and TRBJ2-5, with D hard to call. From germline, CDR1 is GTSNPN and CDR2 SVGIG (reference sequence). This CDR3 contains 14 residues. Trimming took 0 bases from V and 3 from J, leaving 11 bases between them. The CDR3 sequence is CAWSVPPKEETQYF. In DNA form, the CDR3 reads TGTGCCTGGAGTGTACCGCCGAAAGAAGAGACCCAGTACTTC.

This sequence joins TRBV4-1 and TRBJ2-5, with D possibly matching TRBD2 (6 bases). This CDR3 has 17 residues. The V end was cut by 1 base, the J end by 7 bases, with 22 bases between. Germline lookup yields CDR1 MGHRA and CDR2 YSYEKL. The CDR3 is CASSQVGGLWEGVTQYF. DNA of the CDR3: TGCGCCAGCAGCCAAGTGGGGGGTCTATGGGAAGGGGTGACCCAGTACTTC.